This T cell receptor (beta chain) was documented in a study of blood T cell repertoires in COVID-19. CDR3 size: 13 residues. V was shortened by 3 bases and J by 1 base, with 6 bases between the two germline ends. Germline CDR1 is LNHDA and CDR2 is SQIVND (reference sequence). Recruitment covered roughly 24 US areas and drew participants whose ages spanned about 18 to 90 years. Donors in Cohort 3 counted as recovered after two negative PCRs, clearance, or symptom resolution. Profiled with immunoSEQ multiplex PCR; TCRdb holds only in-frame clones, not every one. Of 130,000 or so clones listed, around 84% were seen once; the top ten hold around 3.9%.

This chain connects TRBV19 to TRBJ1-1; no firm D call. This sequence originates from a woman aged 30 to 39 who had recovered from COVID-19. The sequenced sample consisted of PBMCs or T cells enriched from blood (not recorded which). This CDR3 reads CASSIVRNTEAFF. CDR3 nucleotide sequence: TGTGCCAGTAGTATCGTCAGGAACACTGAAGCTTTCTTT.